This paragraph reports one TCR beta chain. Its antigen is currently unknown. In each case, RNA was isolated and then reverse transcribed into cDNA as the sequencing template. Only in-frame clones appear in the TCRdb table, and some are missing; sequencing was by immunoSEQ multiplex PCR. Found here are fewer than 250,000 clones, around 62% of them singletons; the top ten hold roughly 0.47%. The sample originates from a study of CD8+ T cells in alopecia areata. About the study: Among treated patients, oral tofacitinib was administered at 5 to 10 mg twice daily. Tofacitinib treatment spanned 6 to 18 months, with 6 months off drug afterward. Whole-study results and caveats: Elevated clonality characterized lesional scalp relative to normal scalp, particularly in alopecia totalis/universalis.

Alopecia areata patients provided lesional scalp punch biopsies and peripheral blood. This CDR3 spans 14 amino acids. V lost 2 bases to trimming and J lost 3 bases, with 11 bases between them. CDR1 is SGHTA and CDR2 is FQGTGA in the germline V gene. This receptor was identified in a human donor with alopecia areata. The sequences come from CD4+ T cells sorted from blood, collected at week 0. J is TRBJ2-7 and V is TRBV7-3; D is perhaps TRBD1 (6 bases). Here the CDR3 reads CASSLGQGNYEQYF. Here the CDR3 DNA reads TGTGCCAGCAGCTTAGGCCAGGGGAACTACGAGCAGTACTTC.